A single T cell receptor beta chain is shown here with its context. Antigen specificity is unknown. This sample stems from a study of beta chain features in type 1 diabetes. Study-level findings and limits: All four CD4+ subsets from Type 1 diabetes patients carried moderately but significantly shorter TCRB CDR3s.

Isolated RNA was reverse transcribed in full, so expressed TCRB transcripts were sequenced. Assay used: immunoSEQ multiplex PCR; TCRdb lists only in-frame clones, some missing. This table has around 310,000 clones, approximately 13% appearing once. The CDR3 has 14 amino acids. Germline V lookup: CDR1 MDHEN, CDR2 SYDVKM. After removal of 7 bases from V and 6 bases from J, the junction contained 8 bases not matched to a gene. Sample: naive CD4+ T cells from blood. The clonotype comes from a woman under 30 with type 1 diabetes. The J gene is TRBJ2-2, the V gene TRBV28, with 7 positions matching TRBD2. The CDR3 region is CASTRGGSAGELFF. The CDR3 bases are TGTGCCAGCACCAGAGGCGGGAGTGCCGGGGAGCTGTTTTTT.